The 17 T cell receptor beta chains below all came from one sample that was sequenced in a study of control samples from healthy donors and cancer patients. This table comes from immunoSEQ multiplex PCR, and its TCRdb copy is limited to in-frame clones, with some not included. Altogether about 98,000 clones are present, almost 85% being singletons, with the ten largest covering 2% to 2.5%. The material sequenced was blood. These receptors were obtained from a man between 60 and 75 years old in good health.

CDR3 residues: CASSLVSGGPYNEQFF. The CDR3 DNA follows: TGCGCCAGCAGCTTGGTGTCAGGGGGCCCCTACAATGAGCAGTTCTTC. The chain carries TRBV5-1 and TRBJ2-1; 8 nucleotides line up with TRBD1. V dropped 0 bases and J dropped 2; count of bases not matched to a gene: 4. The CDR3 contains 16 residues. Germline V lookup: CDR1 SGHRS, CDR2 YFSETQ.

In this sample, this clone turned up a few times. V is TRBV5-1 and J is TRBJ2-7; 8 nucleotides align to TRBD1. Germline CDR1 is SGHRS and CDR2 is YFSETQ. The CDR3 is 15 residues long. Trimming took 4 bases from V and 5 from J; bases not matched to a gene: 11. CDR3 bases: TGCGCCAGCAGCCGAAAAGGACAGGGTGGCAACGAGCAGTACTTC. Protein: CASSRKGQGGNEQYF.

CDR3 coding DNA: TGTGCCAGCAGCTTGTCTGAGTACGAGCAGTACTTC. Protein product: CASSLSEYEQYF. The chain couples TRBV5-5 to TRBJ2-7; D not resolved. V was trimmed by 1 base and J by 4 bases, leaving 6 bases between them. The CDR3 has 12 residues. Germline V gene sequence: CDR1 SGHKS, CDR2 YYEKEE (reference sequence).

The chain links TRBV6-5 to TRBJ1-5; D is ambiguous. The length of the CDR3 is 14 residues. Trimming left V 6 bases short and J 5 bases short, with 14 bases between. Looked up from germline, CDR1 is MNHEY and CDR2 is SVGAGI. The CDR3 reads CASSGDWTDQPQHF. Written as DNA, the CDR3 is TGTGCCAGCAGCGGAGACTGGACGGATCAGCCCCAGCATTTT.

The chain recombines TRBV2 with TRBJ2-3, with TRBD2 as a possible D gene (5 bases). Trimming took off 4 bases at V and 3 bases at J, with 14 bases between the two ends. CDR3 size: 15 residues. CDR1 SNHLY and CDR2 FYNNEI come from the germline V gene. This CDR3 is CASSGVARRTDTQYF. In DNA form, the CDR3 reads TGTGCCAGCAGTGGTGTAGCAAGGAGGACAGATACGCAGTATTTT.

V usage is TRBV6-5 and J usage is TRBJ1-4; 8 bases match TRBD1. The V and J ends lost 7 bases and 3 bases, in that order; junction bases with no gene match: 4. The V gene's germline CDR1 is MNHEY and CDR2 SVGAGI. This CDR3 is built from 14 residues. The CDR3, as DNA: TGTGCCAGCAAGCAGGGGGCGGCTAATGAAAAACTGTTTTTT. Translated: CASKQGAANEKLFF.

This sequence joins TRBV5-8 and TRBJ2-1, with D tentatively TRBD2 (5 bases). The CDR3 sequence is 15 residues long. Germline values: CDR1 SGHTS, CDR2 YDEGEE. Trimming removed 7 bases from V and 7 bases from J, with 21 bases in between. The CDR3 sequence is CASHPPMRVVNEQFF. Written as DNA, the CDR3 is TGTGCCAGCCACCCCCCGATGAGGGTAGTAAATGAGCAGTTCTTC.

As DNA, the CDR3 is TGCAGCGTACAGGGGGCCGGGGAGCTGTTTTTT. The encoded protein is CSVQGAGELFF. V gene TRBV29-1 combines with J gene TRBJ2-2; 8 bases agree with TRBD1. CDR1 is SQVTM, CDR2 ANQGSEA, per germline. The CDR3 runs 11 residues. The ends lost 6 bases at V and 6 bases at J; junction bases unmatched: 0.

The chain is built from TRBV6-1 and TRBJ1-5; D gene ambiguous. Germline V gives CDR1 MNHNS, CDR2 SASEGT. Trimming stripped 2 bases from V and 2 bases from J, with 7 bases between. The CDR3 totals 14 residues. CDR3 nucleotides: TGTGCCAGCAGTGAATTATGGGGCAATCAGCCCCAGCATTTT. The encoded protein is CASSELWGNQPQHF.

J is TRBJ2-7 and V is TRBV11-2, with 9 bases matching TRBD2. Per the germline V gene, CDR1 is SGHAT and CDR2 is FQNNGV. The length of the CDR3 is 15 residues. After removal of 0 bases from V and 6 bases from J, the junction contained 6 bases not matched to a gene. The CDR3, as DNA: TGTGCCAGCAGCTTAGAAATAGCGGGAGCCGTCGAGCAGTACTTC. It translates to CASSLEIAGAVEQYF.

The rearrangement joins TRBV5-6 to TRBJ1-6, with 8 nucleotides matching TRBD1. In germline, CDR1 is SGHDT, CDR2 YYEEEE. The CDR3 totals 14 residues. J was trimmed by 7 bases and V by 4 bases; bases with no gene match: 4. In DNA, the CDR3 is TGTGCCAGCAGCACCAGGGGGCGGAATTCACCCCTCCACTTT. Its translation is CASSTRGRNSPLHF. The full variable domain, in which reference TRBV5-6 and TRBJ1-6 provide the parts outside the CDR3, is DAGVTQSPTHLIKTRGQQVTLRCSPKSGHDTVSWYQQALGQGPQFIFQYYEEEERQRGNFPDRFSGHQFPNYSSELNVNALLLGDSALYLCASSTRGRNSPLHFGNGTRLTVT.

This clone occurred a few times. This chain joins TRBV6-5 and TRBJ1-6; D may be TRBD1 (5 bases). The germline CDR1 and CDR2 sequences are MNHEY and SVGAGI. Trimming stripped 5 bases from V and 4 bases from J, with 9 bases between. The CDR3 is 14 amino acids. CDR3 sequence reads: CASSPGPYNSPLHF. The CDR3 DNA reads TGTGCCAGCAGTCCGGGACCTTATAATTCACCCCTCCACTTT.

The rearrangement uses TRBV20-1 and TRBJ2-7; tentative D call: TRBD2 (5 bases). V was clipped by 6 bases and J by 2 bases, with 8 bases between them. The CDR3 runs 11 residues. Germline values: CDR1 DFQATT, CDR2 SNEGSKA (reference sequence). The CDR3 spells CSAPGTYEQYF. In DNA form, the CDR3 reads TGCAGTGCGCCCGGGACCTACGAGCAGTACTTC.

The rearrangement joins TRBV4-2 to TRBJ1-1; 7 positions agree with TRBD1. Germline CDR1 and CDR2: LGHNA and YNFKEQ. The CDR3 has 16 residues. V dropped 0 bases and J dropped 4; count of bases not matched to a gene: 8. In nucleotides, the CDR3 is TGTGCCAGCAGCCAAGATCATAAGGGGGCTGGCACTGAAGCTTTCTTT. Translating gives CASSQDHKGAGTEAFF.

The V gene is TRBV9, the J gene TRBJ2-2; D might be TRBD1 or TRBD2, each matching 5 bases. Trimming left V 3 bases short and J 6 bases short, with 12 bases between. Germline CDR1 is SGDLS and CDR2 is YYNGEE. The CDR3 spans 14 residues. The CDR3 DNA reads as TGTGCCAGCAGCGACCTTAGAGGGGCCGGGGAGCTGTTTTTT. Protein: CASSDLRGAGELFF.

The J gene is TRBJ2-5, the V gene TRBV5-4; 8 positions agree with TRBD2. Per the germline V gene, CDR1 is SGHNT and CDR2 is YYREEE (reference sequence). CDR3 length equals 15 residues. Unmatched junction bases numbered 7, after V lost 5 bases and J lost 1 base. CDR3 coding DNA: TGTGCCAGCAGACCTGGCGGGGGGTCCCAAGAGACCCAGTACTTC. This translates into CASRPGGGSQETQYF.

This chain links TRBV19 with TRBJ2-1; the D gene is possibly TRBD1 (6 bases). The CDR3 length is 14 residues. V was clipped by 3 bases and J by 4 bases, with 10 bases between them. CDR1 is LNHDA and CDR2 is SQIVND in the germline V gene (reference sequence). The CDR3 nucleotides read TGTGCCAGTAGTATCCGGGACACTTACAATGAGCAGTTCTTC. This codes for CASSIRDTYNEQFF.